This T cell receptor beta chain is from a study of T cells in women clearing cervical HPV infection. At the level of the study: Donors had HPV16-related CIN3 or worse; 2 had invasive cancer.

The data were produced by immunoSEQ multiplex PCR, yet TCRdb's version contains in-frame clones alone and is incomplete. The data show roughly 30,000 clones, and the top ten clones hold 4.3%. A note on this clone: The CDR3 is cut off 3 residues early in the read; its end comes from the germline J gene.

Between the trimmed V and J ends, which lost 0 bases and 3 bases, there was a span of 6 bases. CDR1 and CDR2 from the germline V gene are ENHRY and SYGVKD. The CDR3 runs to 13 residues. The sample consisted of blood buffy coat. The chain carries TRBV10-3 and TRBJ2-7; D remains unclear. The sequence derives from a woman between 18 and 69 years old with a cervical HPV16 infection that either progressed to CIN3+ or cleared (not recorded which). CDR3 bases read: TGTGCCATCAGTGAGTCGGCCAGCTACGAG. Translating it yields CAISESASYE. The complete CDR3 reads CAISESASYEQYF.